This T cell receptor (beta chain) is drawn from a study of T-cell reconstitution after alpha-beta-depleted transplantation in children. Unique molecular identifiers tagged the TCRbeta library. TCRdb processed the PCR reads anew with MiXCR; each CDR3 protein has one entry. The repertoire has approximately 390,000 distinct CDR3 sequences, approximately 11% of them found once; the top ten carry about 5%. Sequenced material: PBMCs from the stem cell graft donor, taken from the stem cell graft. The clonotype comes from a human donor who donated a stem cell graft to a child with acute myeloid leukemia.

The CDR3 DNA is TGCAGCGTTATAAGCCCTGTTAAAAACTATGGCTACACCTTC. Protein sequence: CSVISPVKNYGYTF. V usage is TRBV29-1 and J usage is TRBJ1-2; no clear D gene. Germline V gene data show CDR1 as SQVTM and CDR2 as ANQGSEA. The CDR3 extends over 14 amino acids. V was shortened by 5 bases and J by 2 bases, with 15 bases between the two germline ends.